Shown below are 7 T cell receptor beta chains from a single sample sequenced in a study of identical twins. TCRdb independently ran MiXCR on the 5' RACE reads; one entry per CDR3 protein. The profile covers roughly 470,000 distinct CDR3 sequences, with around an eighth appearing a single time and about 0.97% taken by the ten largest. The sample also formed part of further work on yellow fever vaccine responses in identical twins.

The source material was CD4+ T cells sorted from blood. Every receptor here comes from a woman between 18 and 30 years old in good health.

The sample holds a few counts of this clonotype. This rearrangement joins TRBV7-2 to TRBJ2-2; D not certain. Germline values: CDR1 SGHTA, CDR2 FQGNSA. V was cut by 5 bases and J by 0 bases, with 10 bases left in between. The CDR3 is 15 residues long. CDR3 region: CASSRDQSNTGELFF. CDR3 DNA: TGTGCCAGCAGCCGCGACCAGTCGAACACCGGGGAGCTGTTTTTT.

The chain employs TRBV7-4 and TRBJ2-7, with TRBD2 identical over 12 bases. The CDR3 sequence is 15 residues long. The J segment lost 3 bases and the V segment lost 6 bases, leaving 6 bases of the junction unmatched. Germline CDR1 is SGHVT and CDR2 is SQSDAQ. The CDR3 here is CASRVTSGGLYEQYF. The CDR3, as DNA: TGTGCCAGCAGAGTAACTAGCGGGGGGCTCTACGAGCAGTACTTC.

This chain connects TRBV27 to TRBJ2-3, with 15 nucleotides matching TRBD2. CDR1 is MNHEY and CDR2 is SMNVEV in the germline V gene (reference sequence). CDR3 size: 23 residues. The ends lost 0 bases at V and 1 base at J; junction bases unmatched: 17. CDR3 in amino acids: CASSLSSLRGLAGGQAGTDTQYF. Written as DNA, the CDR3 is TGTGCCAGCAGTTTATCCTCTCTGCGCGGACTAGCGGGGGGGCAAGCCGGCACAGATACGCAGTATTTT.

In its sample, this clonotype was seen many times. The V gene is TRBV5-1, the J gene TRBJ2-3; 8 bases agree with TRBD2. J was trimmed by 1 base and V by 3 bases; bases with no gene match: 4. Germline CDR1 SGHRS, CDR2 YFSETQ. This CDR3 has 15 residues. The CDR3 DNA sequence: TGCGCCAGCAGCTCGAAAGCGGGAGGCACAGATACGCAGTATTTT. Translating it yields CASSSKAGGTDTQYF.

The chain recombines TRBV11-2 with TRBJ2-1; TRBD2 matches 13 bases. With V trimmed by 6 bases and J by 8 bases, 10 bases remained unmatched. The germline V gene encodes CDR1 SGHAT and CDR2 FQNNGV. This CDR3 contains 16 residues. The CDR3 region is CASRPAGTSGIHEQFF. For the CDR3, the DNA is TGTGCCAGCAGACCCGCCGGGACTAGCGGGATCCATGAGCAGTTCTTC.

V usage is TRBV11-3 and J usage is TRBJ2-2, with D maybe TRBD1 (5 bases). Germline values: CDR1 SGHNT, CDR2 YENEEA. CDR3 length: 15 residues. V dropped 0 bases and J dropped 1 base, with 6 bases sitting between them. The CDR3 reads CASSLEGQNTGELFF. The CDR3 coding sequence is TGTGCCAGCAGCTTAGAAGGACAGAACACCGGGGAGCTGTTTTTT.

The chain joins TRBV7-8 to TRBJ2-5; D gene uncertain. The CDR3 covers 13 residues. The germline gives CDR1 SGHVS, CDR2 FQNEAQ. The V and J ends lost 6 bases and 5 bases respectively, with 13 bases between them. The CDR3 region is CASRNRAVETQYF. CDR3 DNA sequence: TGTGCCAGCAGAAATCGGGCCGTGGAGACCCAGTACTTC. The full variable domain, completed using reference TRBV7-8 and TRBJ2-5, is GAGVSQSPRYKVAKRGQDVALRCDPISGHVSLFWYQQALGQGPEFLTYFQNEAQLDKSGLPSDRFFAERPEGSVSTLKIQRTQQEDSAVYLCASRNRAVETQYFGPGTRLLVL.